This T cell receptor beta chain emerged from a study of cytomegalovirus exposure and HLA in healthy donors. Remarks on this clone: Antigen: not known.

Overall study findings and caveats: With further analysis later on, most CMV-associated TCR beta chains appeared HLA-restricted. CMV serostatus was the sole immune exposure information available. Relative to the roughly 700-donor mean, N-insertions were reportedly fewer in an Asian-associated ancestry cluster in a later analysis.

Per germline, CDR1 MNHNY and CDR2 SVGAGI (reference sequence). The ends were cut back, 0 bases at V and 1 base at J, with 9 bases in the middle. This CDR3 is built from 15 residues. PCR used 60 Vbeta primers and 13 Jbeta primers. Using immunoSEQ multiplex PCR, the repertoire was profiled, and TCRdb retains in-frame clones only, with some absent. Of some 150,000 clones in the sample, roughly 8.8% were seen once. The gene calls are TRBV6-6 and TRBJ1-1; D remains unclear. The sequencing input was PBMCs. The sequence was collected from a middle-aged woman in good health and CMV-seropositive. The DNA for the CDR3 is TGTGCCAGCAGTTACTCGAGAGGGTCGAACACTGAAGCTTTCTTT. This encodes CASSYSRGSNTEAFF.